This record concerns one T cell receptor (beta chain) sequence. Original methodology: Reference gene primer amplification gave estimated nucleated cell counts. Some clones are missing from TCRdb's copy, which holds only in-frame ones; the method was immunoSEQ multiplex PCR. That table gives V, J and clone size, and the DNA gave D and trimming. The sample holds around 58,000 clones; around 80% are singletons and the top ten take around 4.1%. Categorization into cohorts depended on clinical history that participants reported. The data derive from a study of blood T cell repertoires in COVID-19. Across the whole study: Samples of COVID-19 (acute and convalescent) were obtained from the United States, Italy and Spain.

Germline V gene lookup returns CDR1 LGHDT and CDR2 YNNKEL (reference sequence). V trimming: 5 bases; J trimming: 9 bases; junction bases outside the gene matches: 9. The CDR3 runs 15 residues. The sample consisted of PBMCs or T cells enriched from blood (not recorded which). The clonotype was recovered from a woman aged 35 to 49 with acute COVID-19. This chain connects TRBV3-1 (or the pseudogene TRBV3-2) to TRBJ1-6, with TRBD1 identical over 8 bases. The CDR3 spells CASSGGQGLGSPLHF. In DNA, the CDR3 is TGTGCCAGCAGCGGCGGACAGGGTTTAGGTTCACCCCTCCACTTT.